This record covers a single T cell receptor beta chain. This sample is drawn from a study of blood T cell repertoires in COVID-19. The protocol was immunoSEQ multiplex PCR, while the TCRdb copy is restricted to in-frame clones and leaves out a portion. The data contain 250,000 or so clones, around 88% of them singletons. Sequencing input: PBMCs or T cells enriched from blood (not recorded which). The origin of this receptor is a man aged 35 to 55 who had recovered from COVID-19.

This chain's CDR3 is CASSPTDYEQYF. For the CDR3, the DNA is TGTGCCAGCAGCCCGACAGATTACGAGCAGTACTTC. The genes are TRBV7-8 and TRBJ2-7; D is perhaps TRBD1 (5 bases). The germline V gene has CDR1 SGHVS and CDR2 FQNEAQ. This CDR3 contains 12 residues. V shed 5 bases and J shed 4 bases, with 9 bases lying between them.